This TCR beta chain stems from a study of control samples from healthy donors and cancer patients. The CDR3 is 16 amino acids. Assay used: immunoSEQ multiplex PCR; TCRdb lists only in-frame clones, some missing. This table holds fewer than 90,000 clones, 94% found once. Sequenced sample: blood. The TCR was taken from a woman aged 40 to 55 in good health. This sequence joins TRBV21-1 and TRBJ2-7; the table's D call, TRBD2, has no DNA check behind it. TRBV21-1 is tagged as a pseudogene. The CDR3 region has the DNA TGTGCCAGCAGCATCGTGGAGCGGGGGCGCACCTACGAGCAGTACTTC. Its translation is CASSIVERGRTYEQYF.